This TCR beta chain was identified in a study of blood T cell repertoires in COVID-19. In the study overall: Sites in the United States, Italy and Spain provided acute and convalescent COVID-19 samples.

The CDR3 sequence is 14 residues long. V lost 6 bases and J 9 bases, leaving 15 bases between the germline ends. Germline V gene sequence: CDR1 ENHRY, CDR2 SYGVKD. Per the study methods: Quantification of nucleated cells was approximated via reference gene primer amplification. The table came from immunoSEQ multiplex PCR; TCRdb's copy has only in-frame clones and leaves some out. V and J calls plus clone size are reproduced from that table; the DNA served to infer D and trimming. The table shows 110,000 to 150,000 clones, with 85% to 90% occurring only once. The sequenced sample was peripheral blood. The chain uses TRBV10-3 and TRBJ1-6; D is possibly TRBD1 (6 bases). This clonotype was sampled from an older woman with acute or convalescent COVID-19. The CDR3 DNA reads as TGTGCCATCAGCGCTGGGACATTGAGTTCACCCCTCCACTTT. Its translation: CAISAGTLSSPLHF.